This T cell receptor beta chain was sequenced in a study of blood T cell repertoires in COVID-19. For the study at large: Spain, Italy and the United States supplied samples that represented acute and convalescent COVID-19. The cDNA or gDNA used as material had been derived from T cells, B-cell-depleted T cells, or PBMCs.

Original handling: Reference gene primers were amplified, and this amplification served to estimate nucleated cell counts. Assay: immunoSEQ multiplex PCR; the TCRdb copy retains only in-frame clones and omits some. V and J calls and clone size are copied from that table; D and trimming were computed from the DNA. The repertoire includes roughly 200,000 clones, roughly 89% of them detected once, and roughly 2.4% sits in the top ten. The germline V and J ends were trimmed by 1 base and 3 bases, with 10 bases remaining between them. Per germline, CDR1 MNHNS and CDR2 SASEGT. The CDR3 runs to 15 residues. This clone was detected only once. Residents of about two dozen US areas, aged roughly 18 to 89 years, made up the participants.

This clonotype was obtained from a woman aged 40-49 years with acute COVID-19. The rearrangement links TRBV6-1 to TRBJ1-5; D is uncertain. Sequenced sample: PBMCs or T cells enriched from blood (not recorded which). The CDR3 nucleotides are TGTGCCAGCAGTGAAGGAGACATCGTCAATCAGCCCCAGCATTTT. Its translation is CASSEGDIVNQPQHF.